This T cell receptor beta chain originates from a study of T cell responses to AZD1222 COVID-19 vaccine. Study outcomes and limitations: The peak T cell response came first, and repertoires were sampled only after it.

Clones were sequenced by immunoSEQ multiplex PCR, and TCRdb holds only the in-frame ones, with some missing. The sample has 90,000 to 120,000 clones; 87% are singletons. Turning to this clone: Its antigen is as yet unknown.

Sequenced here: peripheral blood, sampled 28 days after the second AZD1222 dose. The clonotype was recovered from an adult who received the AZD1222 COVID-19 vaccine.

The CDR3 DNA reads as TGTGCCACCGGGACAGGCAAAAACATTCAGTACTTC. This translates into CATGTGKNIQYF. The chain joins TRBV2 to TRBJ2-4, with 8 bases fitting TRBD1. The V gene's germline CDR1 is SNHLY and CDR2 FYNNEI. CDR3 length equals 12 residues. V lost 10 bases and J lost 3; bases outside the gene matches: 2.